This T cell receptor (beta chain) derives from a study of cytomegalovirus exposure and HLA in healthy donors. Between the trimmed V and J ends, which lost 6 bases and 2 bases, there was a span of 14 bases. In germline, CDR1 is MNHEY, CDR2 SMNVEV (reference sequence). This CDR3 is 15 amino acids long. PCR involved 60 Vbeta and 13 Jbeta primers. Sequenced by immunoSEQ multiplex PCR; TCRdb stores in-frame clones only, minus some. Of some 100,000 clones in the sample, about 79% were seen once. The sequence came from a woman between 18 and 29 years old in good health and CMV-seronegative. The genes are TRBV27 and TRBJ1-5; the D gene is possibly TRBD1 (5 bases). Sequenced material: PBMCs. CDR3 bases: TGTGCCAGCAGAAGGGACTTGAGAGGCAATCAGCCCCAGCATTTT. Translation gives CASRRDLRGNQPQHF.